This T cell receptor beta chain was retrieved from a study of early T cells in non-severe SARS-CoV-2 infection. Overall study context: Bulk RNA taken from unsorted whole blood was sequenced, leaving chains unpaired.

Remarks on this clonotype: The antigen remains undetermined.

Trimming removed 3 bases at V and 10 bases at J, with 20 bases between. The germline gives CDR1 SGHRS, CDR2 YFSETQ. The CDR3 length is 15 residues. Individual cDNA molecules were tagged with unique molecular identifiers, the study reported. TCRdb independently ran MiXCR on the 5' RACE reads; one entry per CDR3 protein. The sample yields under 95,000 distinct CDR3 sequences, 9% to 15% seen once. Overall study results and limits: Lookups in VDJdb leaned toward anti-spike CD8 responses and missed private and CD4 specificities.

The sequence derives from an adult who was a healthcare worker with PCR-confirmed SARS-CoV-2 infection or an uninfected control (not recorded which). The genes are TRBV5-1 and TRBJ2-1; tentative D call: TRBD2 (7 bases). Sample: whole blood. The DNA for the CDR3 is TGCGCCAGCAGCTACTCGACTAGCTGGGGGGGCGAGCAGTTCTTC. It is translated as CASSYSTSWGGEQFF. Full variable domain (rest looked up from reference TRBV5-1 and TRBJ2-1): KAGVTQTPRYLIKTRGQQVTLSCSPISGHRSVSWYQQTPGQGLQFLFEYFSETQRNKGNFPGRFSGRQFSNSRSEMNVSTLELGDSALYLCASSYSTSWGGEQFFGPGTRLTVL.